Following are 9 T cell receptor beta chains from one sample sequenced in a study of regulatory dendritic cells for organ transplantation. Clones were read by immunoSEQ multiplex PCR, and TCRdb kept only the in-frame ones, dropping some. The data contain nearly 30,000 clones, approximately 79% of them singletons. Sequencing used memory CD4+ T cells from blood. Subset denoted: CD45RO+ memory T cells. The receptors stem from a human donor in good health.

The chain couples TRBV6-1 to TRBJ2-7; 8 bases align to TRBD1. Looked up from germline, CDR1 is MNHNS and CDR2 is SASEGT. The CDR3 consists of 16 residues. Trimming took 2 bases from V and 5 from J; bases not matched to a gene: 11. The CDR3 reads CASSERGGTGSDEQYF. CDR3 nucleotides: TGTGCCAGCAGTGAAAGAGGAGGGACAGGTTCCGACGAGCAGTACTTC.

The rearrangement uses TRBV7-3 and TRBJ1-2; D gene uncertain. CDR3 length equals 13 residues. The germline V gene encodes CDR1 SGHTA and CDR2 FQGTGA. V was cut by 5 bases and J by 8 bases, with 15 bases left in between. The CDR3 here is CASSPTAGYGYTF. The CDR3, as DNA: TGTGCCAGCAGCCCCACGGCAGGATACGGCTACACCTTC.

The rearrangement joins TRBV18 to TRBJ1-3; 8 bases agree with TRBD1. CDR3 length equals 14 residues. Germline CDR1 reads KGHSH; CDR2 reads LQKENI. The V and J ends lost 4 bases and 5 bases, in that order; junction bases with no gene match: 4. The CDR3 protein is CASSHQGARNTIYF. The DNA of the CDR3 is TGTGCCAGCTCACATCAGGGGGCGAGAAACACCATATATTTT.

The chain is built from TRBV6-1 and TRBJ2-7, with 8 bases matching TRBD2. Germline V lookup: CDR1 MNHNS, CDR2 SASEGT. V shed 2 bases, J shed 3 bases, and the junction held 3 bases outside the gene matches. The CDR3 runs to 14 residues. DNA for the CDR3: TGTGCCAGCAGTGAAAGCGGGAGCCTCTACGAGCAGTACTTC. It yields the protein CASSESGSLYEQYF.

The CDR3 reads CASSRTGGLEQYF. In DNA form, the CDR3 reads TGCGCCAGCAGCCGGACAGGGGGCCTCGAGCAGTACTTC. The chain is built from TRBV4-3 and TRBJ2-7; 11 nucleotides line up with TRBD1. Trimming cost V 4 bases and J 6 bases; bases outside gene matches: 2. CDR3 length: 13 amino acids. Germline V CDR1 and CDR2: LGHNA, YSLEER.

This clone has only a few counts. Other DNA variants within this sample encode the same CDR3. The chain links TRBV29-1 to TRBJ1-2; D gene ambiguous. The V gene lost 1 base and the J gene lost 1 base, with 13 bases spanning the gap. The CDR3 runs 15 residues. Germline CDR1 is SQVTM and CDR2 is ANQGSEA. The CDR3: CSVEVNDPNNYGYTF. CDR3 DNA: TGCAGCGTTGAAGTGAATGATCCGAATAACTATGGCTACACCTTC.

V and J are TRBV5-4 and TRBJ2-7; D may correspond to TRBD1 or TRBD2 (5 bases each). Germline V CDR1 and CDR2: SGHNT, YYREEE (reference sequence). V lost 0 bases to trimming and J lost 5 bases, with 12 bases between them. This CDR3 contains 14 residues. The CDR3 loop reads CASSLVGVEDEQYF. The CDR3 nucleotides read TGTGCCAGCAGCTTGGTGGGGGTCGAGGACGAGCAGTACTTC.

The chain recombines TRBV27 with TRBJ1-1, with a weak D call TRBD1 (6 bases). The CDR3 has 14 residues. V shed 5 bases and J shed 2 bases, with 12 bases lying between them. Per the germline V gene, CDR1 is MNHEY and CDR2 is SMNVEV (reference sequence). The CDR3 coding sequence is TGTGCCAGCAGTCCCGGGACACGTAACACTGAAGCTTTCTTT. This gives the protein CASSPGTRNTEAFF.

This clone was seen a few times. The chain carries TRBV27 and TRBJ1-2; D perhaps matches TRBD1 (5 bases). Trimming shortened V by 6 bases and J by 6 bases, and 26 bases separated the two germline ends. Germline V gene data show CDR1 as MNHEY and CDR2 as SMNVEV (reference sequence). This CDR3 is 17 amino acids long. The CDR3 reads CASSAKVGRANRNGYTF. The CDR3 DNA is TGTGCCAGCAGCGCTAAGGTGGGCAGGGCGAATAGGAATGGCTACACCTTC.